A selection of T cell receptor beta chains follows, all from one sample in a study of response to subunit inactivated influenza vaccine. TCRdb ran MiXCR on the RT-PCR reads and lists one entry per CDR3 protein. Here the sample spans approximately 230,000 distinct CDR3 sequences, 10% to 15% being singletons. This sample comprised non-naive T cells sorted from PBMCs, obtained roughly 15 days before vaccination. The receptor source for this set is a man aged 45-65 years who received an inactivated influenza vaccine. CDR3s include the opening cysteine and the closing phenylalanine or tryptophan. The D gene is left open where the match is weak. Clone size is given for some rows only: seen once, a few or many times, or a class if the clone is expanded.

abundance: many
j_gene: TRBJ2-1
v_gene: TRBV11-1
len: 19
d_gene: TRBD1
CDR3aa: CASSPGSGTVVFSYNEQFF
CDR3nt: TGTGCCAGCAGCCCCGGATCCGGGACAGTTGTCTTCTCCTACAATGAGCAGTTCTTC

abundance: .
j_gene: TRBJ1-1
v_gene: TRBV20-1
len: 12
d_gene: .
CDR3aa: CSATQVNTEAFF
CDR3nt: TGCAGTGCTACTCAAGTGAACACTGAAGCTTTCTTT

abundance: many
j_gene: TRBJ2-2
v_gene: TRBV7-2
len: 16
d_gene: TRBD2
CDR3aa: CASSQRAGGNTGELFF
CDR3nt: TGTGCCAGCAGCCAAAGAGCGGGGGGGAACACCGGGGAGCTGTTTTTT

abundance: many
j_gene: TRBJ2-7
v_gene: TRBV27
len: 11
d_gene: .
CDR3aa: CASSYMGEQYF
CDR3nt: TGTGCCAGCAGTTACATGGGGGAGCAGTACTTC

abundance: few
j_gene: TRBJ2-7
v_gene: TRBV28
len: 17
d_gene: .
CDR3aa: CASSLSSVAGPHYEQYF
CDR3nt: TGTGCCAGCAGTTTAAGTTCCGTGGCGGGACCCCATTACGAGCAGTACTTC

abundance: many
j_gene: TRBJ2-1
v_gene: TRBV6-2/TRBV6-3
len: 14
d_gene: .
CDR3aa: CASSQKSLRTGQFF
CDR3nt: TGTGCCAGCAGCCAGAAATCACTACGAACAGGGCAGTTCTTC

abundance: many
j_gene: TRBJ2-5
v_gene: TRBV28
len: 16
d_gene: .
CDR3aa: CASSLLGGAEEETQYF
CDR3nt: TGTGCCAGCAGTTTATTGGGCGGCGCGGAGGAAGAGACCCAGTACTTC

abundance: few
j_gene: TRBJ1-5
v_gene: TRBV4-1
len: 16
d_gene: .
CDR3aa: CASSQDPGAFFQPQHF
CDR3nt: TGCGCCAGCAGCCAAGATCCCGGGGCCTTCTTTCAGCCCCAGCATTTT

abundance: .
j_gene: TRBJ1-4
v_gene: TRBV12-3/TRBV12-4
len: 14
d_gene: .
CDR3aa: CAGSLNSRNEKLFF
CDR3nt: TGTGCCGGCAGTTTGAACAGCCGCAATGAAAAACTGTTTTTT

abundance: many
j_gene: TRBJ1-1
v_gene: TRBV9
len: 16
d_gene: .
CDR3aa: CASSVGTDWVNTEAFF
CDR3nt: TGTGCCAGCAGCGTAGGAACGGACTGGGTGAACACTGAAGCTTTCTTT

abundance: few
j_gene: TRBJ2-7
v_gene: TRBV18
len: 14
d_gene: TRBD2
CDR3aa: CASSQSGGAVEQYF
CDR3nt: TGTGCCAGCTCACAAAGCGGGGGGGCCGTCGAGCAGTACTTC

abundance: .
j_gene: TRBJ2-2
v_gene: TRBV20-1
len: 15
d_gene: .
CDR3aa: CSAREAGKRTGELFF
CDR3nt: TGCAGTGCTAGAGAGGCAGGGAAGAGGACCGGGGAGCTGTTTTTT

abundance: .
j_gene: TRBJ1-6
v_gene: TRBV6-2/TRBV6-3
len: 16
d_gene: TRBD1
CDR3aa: CASSISGQGFYSPLHF
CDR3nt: TGTGCCAGCAGTATTTCGGGACAGGGGTTTTATTCACCCCTCCACTTT

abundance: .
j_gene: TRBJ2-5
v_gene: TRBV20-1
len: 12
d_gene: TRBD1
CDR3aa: CSTLRGQETQYF
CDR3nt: TGCAGTACCCTCAGGGGGCAAGAGACCCAGTACTTC

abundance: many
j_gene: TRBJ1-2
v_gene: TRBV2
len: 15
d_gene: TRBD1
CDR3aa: CASSLDRAANYGYTF
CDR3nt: TGTGCCAGCAGCCTGGACAGGGCAGCTAACTATGGCTACACCTTC

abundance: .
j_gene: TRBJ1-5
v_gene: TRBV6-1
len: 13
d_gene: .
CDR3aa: CASRRQFNQPQHF
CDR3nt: TGTGCCAGCAGGAGACAGTTCAATCAGCCCCAGCATTTT

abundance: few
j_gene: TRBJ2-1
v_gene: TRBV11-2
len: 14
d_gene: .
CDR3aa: CASNVMNTLGEQFF
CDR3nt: TGTGCCAGCAACGTTATGAACACCTTGGGGGAGCAGTTCTTC

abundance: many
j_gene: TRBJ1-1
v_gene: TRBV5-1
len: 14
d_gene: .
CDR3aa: CASSWDGQTTEAFF
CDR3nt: TGCGCCAGCAGCTGGGACGGACAGACCACTGAAGCTTTCTTT

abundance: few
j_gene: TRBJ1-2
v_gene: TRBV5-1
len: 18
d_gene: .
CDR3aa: CASSLRGSYGTSNYGYTF
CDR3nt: TGCGCCAGCAGCTTGAGGGGATCGTATGGGACATCTAACTATGGCTACACCTTC

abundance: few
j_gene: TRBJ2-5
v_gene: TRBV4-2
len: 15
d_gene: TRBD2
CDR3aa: CASSPTSGRRETQYF
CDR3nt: TGTGCCAGCAGCCCTACTAGCGGGAGAAGAGAGACCCAGTACTTC

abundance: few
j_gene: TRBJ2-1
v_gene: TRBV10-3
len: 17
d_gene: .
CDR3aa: CAISDPPESRRGNEQFF
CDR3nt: TGTGCCATCAGTGACCCTCCGGAAAGTCGGCGAGGCAATGAGCAGTTCTTC

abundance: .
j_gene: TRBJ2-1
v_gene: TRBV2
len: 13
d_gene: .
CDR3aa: CASKGTGYNEQFF
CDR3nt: TGTGCCAGCAAAGGGACGGGCTACAATGAGCAGTTCTTC

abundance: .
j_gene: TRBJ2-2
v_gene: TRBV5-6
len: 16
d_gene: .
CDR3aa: CASSEIKRRSAGELFF
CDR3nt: TGTGCCAGCAGCGAGATAAAGCGGAGGAGCGCCGGGGAGCTGTTTTTT

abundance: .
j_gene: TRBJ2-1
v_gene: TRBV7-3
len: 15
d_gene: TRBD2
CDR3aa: CASSLGTTRSDEQFF
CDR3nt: TGTGCCAGCAGCTTAGGGACTACCCGGTCGGATGAGCAGTTCTTC

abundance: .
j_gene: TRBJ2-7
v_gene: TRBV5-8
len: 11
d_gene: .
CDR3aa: CASSAFAEQYF
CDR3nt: TGTGCCAGCAGCGCCTTCGCCGAGCAGTACTTC

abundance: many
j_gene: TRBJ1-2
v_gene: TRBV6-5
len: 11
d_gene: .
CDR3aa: CASSNRVRYTF
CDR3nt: TGTGCCAGCAGCAACAGGGTACGCTACACCTTC

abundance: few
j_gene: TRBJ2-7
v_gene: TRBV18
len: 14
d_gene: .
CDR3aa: CASSPGGRSYEQYF
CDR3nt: TGTGCCAGCTCACCAGGGGGCCGTTCCTACGAGCAGTACTTC

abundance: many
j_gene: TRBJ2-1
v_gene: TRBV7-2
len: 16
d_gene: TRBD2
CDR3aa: CASSRTGTSGSYEQFF
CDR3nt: TGTGCCAGCAGCAGGACCGGGACTAGCGGGAGCTATGAGCAGTTCTTC

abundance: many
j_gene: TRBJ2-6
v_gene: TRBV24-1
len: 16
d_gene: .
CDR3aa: CATSALSRSGANVLTF
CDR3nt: TGTGCCACCAGTGCCCTAAGCCGCTCTGGGGCCAACGTCCTGACTTTC

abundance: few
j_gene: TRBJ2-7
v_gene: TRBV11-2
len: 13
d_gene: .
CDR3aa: CASSLEGVHEQYF
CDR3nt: TGTGCCAGCAGCTTAGAGGGTGTTCACGAGCAGTACTTC

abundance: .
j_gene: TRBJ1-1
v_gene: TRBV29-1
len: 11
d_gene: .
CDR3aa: CSVNKNTEAFF
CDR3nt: TGCAGCGTTAACAAGAACACTGAAGCTTTCTTT

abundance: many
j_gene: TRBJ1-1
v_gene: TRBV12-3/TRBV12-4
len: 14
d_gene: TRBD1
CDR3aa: CASKGQGANTEAFF
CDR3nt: TGTGCCAGCAAAGGACAGGGAGCGAACACTGAAGCTTTCTTT

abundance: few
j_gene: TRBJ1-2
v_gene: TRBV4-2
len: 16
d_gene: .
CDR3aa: CASSPYWTTSNYGYTF
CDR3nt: TGTGCCAGCAGCCCATATTGGACAACTTCTAACTATGGCTACACCTTC

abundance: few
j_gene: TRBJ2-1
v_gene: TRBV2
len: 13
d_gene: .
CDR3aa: CASSEARGNEQFF
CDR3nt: TGTGCCAGCAGTGAAGCCCGGGGCAATGAGCAGTTCTTC

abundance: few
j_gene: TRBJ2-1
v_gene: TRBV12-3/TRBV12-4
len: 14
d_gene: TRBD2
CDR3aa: CASTPTSAGEEQFF
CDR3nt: TGTGCCAGCACCCCGACTAGCGCGGGGGAGGAGCAGTTCTTC

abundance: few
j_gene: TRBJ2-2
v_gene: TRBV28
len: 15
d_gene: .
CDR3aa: CASSLTTAYTGELFF
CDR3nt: TGTGCCAGCAGTTTAACGACGGCCTACACCGGGGAGCTGTTTTTT

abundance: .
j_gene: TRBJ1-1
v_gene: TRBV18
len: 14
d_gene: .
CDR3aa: CASSTEGQGTEAFF
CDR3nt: TGTGCCAGCTCCACGGAGGGGCAGGGCACTGAAGCTTTCTTT

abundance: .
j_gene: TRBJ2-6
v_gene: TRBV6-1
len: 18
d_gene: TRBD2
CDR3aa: CASSDPGTSGPWANVLTF
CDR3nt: TGTGCCAGCAGTGATCCCGGGACTAGCGGGCCCTGGGCCAACGTCCTGACTTTC

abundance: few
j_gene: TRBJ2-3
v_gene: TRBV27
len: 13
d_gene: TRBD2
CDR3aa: CASTGSGGYTQYF
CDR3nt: TGTGCCAGTACCGGGAGCGGGGGGTATACGCAGTATTTT

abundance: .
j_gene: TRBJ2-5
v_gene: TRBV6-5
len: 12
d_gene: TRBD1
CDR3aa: CASSDRVGTQYF
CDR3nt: TGTGCCAGCAGCGACAGGGTCGGGACCCAGTACTTC

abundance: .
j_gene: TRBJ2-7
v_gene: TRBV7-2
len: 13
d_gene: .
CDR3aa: CASSTRTAYEQYF
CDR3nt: TGTGCCAGCAGCACCCGGACGGCCTACGAGCAGTACTTC

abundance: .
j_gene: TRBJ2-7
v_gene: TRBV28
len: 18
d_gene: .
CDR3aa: CASSSGIRGASSSYEQYF
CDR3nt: TGTGCCAGCAGTTCGGGGATCCGGGGAGCCTCCAGCTCCTACGAGCAGTACTTC

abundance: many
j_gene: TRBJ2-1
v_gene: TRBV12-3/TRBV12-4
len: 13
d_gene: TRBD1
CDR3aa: CASSINRGNEQFF
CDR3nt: TGTGCCAGCAGTATAAACAGGGGGAATGAGCAGTTCTTC

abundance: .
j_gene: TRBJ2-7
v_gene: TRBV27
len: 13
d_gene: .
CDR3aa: CASSNIGGYEQYF
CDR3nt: TGTGCCAGCTCCAATATTGGAGGCTACGAGCAGTACTTC

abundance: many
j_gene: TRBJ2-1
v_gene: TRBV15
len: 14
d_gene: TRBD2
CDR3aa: CATSREGRDNEQFF
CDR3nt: TGTGCCACCAGCAGAGAAGGGAGGGACAATGAGCAGTTCTTC

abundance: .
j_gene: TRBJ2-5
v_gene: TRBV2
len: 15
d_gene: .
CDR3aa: CASSEGLPGGETQYF
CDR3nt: TGTGCCAGCAGTGAAGGTCTACCTGGCGGAGAGACCCAGTACTTC

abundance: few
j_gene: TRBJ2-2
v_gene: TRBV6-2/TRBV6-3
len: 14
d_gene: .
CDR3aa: CASSYSKVTGELFF
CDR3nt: TGTGCCAGCAGTTACTCGAAAGTAACCGGGGAGCTGTTTTTT

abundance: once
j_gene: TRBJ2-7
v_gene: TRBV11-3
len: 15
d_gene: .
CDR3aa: CASSLGGRQRNEQYF
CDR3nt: TGTGCCAGCAGCCTGGGGGGTAGACAGAGAAACGAGCAGTACTTC